This T cell receptor beta chain emerged from a study of T cell changes during pregnancy in multiple sclerosis. Profiled with immunoSEQ multiplex PCR; TCRdb holds only in-frame clones, not every one. The sample lists around 34,000 clones, roughly 88% occurring once. This CDR3 has 17 residues. Germline loops: CDR1 LGHNA, CDR2 YSLEER. V was clipped by 3 bases and J by 4 bases, with 21 bases between them. The specimen comprised CD8+ T cells from peripheral blood mononuclear cells, sampled after pregnancy. This chain joins TRBV4-3 and TRBJ1-2; TRBD1 might be the D (5 bases). The TCR originated in a female donor with multiple sclerosis, enrolled in a pregnancy study. The CDR3 nucleotides are TGCGCCAGCAGCCACACAATGGGGGGACCCGGGCCCTATGGCTACACCTTC. It encodes CASSHTMGGPGPYGYTF.